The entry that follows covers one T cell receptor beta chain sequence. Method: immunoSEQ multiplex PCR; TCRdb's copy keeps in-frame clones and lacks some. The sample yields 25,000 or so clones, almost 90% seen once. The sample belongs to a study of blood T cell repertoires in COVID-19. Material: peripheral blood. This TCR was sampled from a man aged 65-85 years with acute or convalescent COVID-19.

The CDR3 here is CASKDRANTGELFF. CDR3 sequence (DNA): TGTGCCAGCAAGGACAGGGCGAACACCGGGGAGCTGTTTTTT. This chain connects TRBV2 to TRBJ2-2; TRBD1 aligns across 8 bases. Germline lookup yields CDR1 SNHLY and CDR2 FYNNEI. This CDR3 is built from 14 residues. V trimming: 7 bases; J trimming: 0 bases; junction bases outside the gene matches: 1.